This T cell receptor beta chain was obtained from a study of beta chain features in type 1 diabetes. Looking at the study overall: Patient and healthy donor groups were alike in age, gender and cell yields.

The investigators reverse transcribed all of the isolated RNA, so they sequenced expressed TCRB transcripts. Libraries were prepared by immunoSEQ multiplex PCR; TCRdb keeps only in-frame clonotypes and omits some of them. The data hold around 690,000 clones, with around 12% observed a single time. This clone was picked up a small number of times. The antigen is not known. Study-wide results and limits: PCR might pick shorter templates more often, in the same way for patients and controls. A moderate, significant TCRB CDR3 shortening appeared in type 1 diabetes across four CD4+ subsets.

Germline CDR1 and CDR2: SGDLS and YYNGEE. The CDR3 length is 15 residues. Trimming took 4 bases from V and 4 from J; bases not matched to a gene: 4. This rearrangement joins TRBV9 to TRBJ2-3; TRBD2 matches at 12 bases. The source is a man in his thirties or forties with type 1 diabetes. Material for sequencing was naive CD4+ T cells from blood. The CDR3 region is CASSSSGGASDTQYF. For the CDR3, the DNA is TGTGCCAGCAGCTCTAGCGGGGGGGCTTCAGATACGCAGTATTTT.